One T cell receptor (beta chain) is described in this entry. Profiled with immunoSEQ multiplex PCR; TCRdb holds only in-frame clones, not every one. The sample has 30,000 or so clones, around 87% seen once; the top ten hold less than 7%. This entry belongs to a study of T cells in tuberculosis. The germline gives CDR1 SGHVS, CDR2 FQNEAQ. This CDR3 is built from 17 residues. The V end lost 5 bases, the J end lost 0 bases, and 17 bases lay between the germline ends. The sample comprised PBMCs. V and J are TRBV7-8 and TRBJ2-4; TRBD1 is a possible D gene (5 bases). The origin of this receptor is a donor aged 5-35 years with latent tuberculosis or without tuberculosis infection. The CDR3 sequence is CASSQGRWGLAKNIQYF. The CDR3 DNA is TGTGCCAGCAGCCAGGGTCGATGGGGCTTAGCCAAAAACATTCAGTACTTC.